One T cell receptor (beta chain) is described in this entry. These data originate in a study of siplizumab effects on memory and regulatory T cells. Sequencing was performed with immunoSEQ multiplex PCR; in TCRdb, only in-frame clones are kept and a portion is missing. The table shows tens of thousands of clones, with around 97% occurring only once. Specimen: naive CD4+ T cells sorted from blood. The sequence was collected from a human donor in good health.

The CDR3 nucleotides read TGTGCCAGCAGTTACTCCGCAGGGCTAAATCAGCCCCAGCATTTT. It translates to CASSYSAGLNQPQHF. The chain recombines TRBV6-6 with TRBJ1-5; perhaps TRBD1 as D (5 bases). CDR3 size: 15 residues. Germline loops: CDR1 MNHNY, CDR2 SVGAGI (reference sequence). Trimming shortened V by 0 bases and J by 4 bases, and 10 bases separated the two germline ends.